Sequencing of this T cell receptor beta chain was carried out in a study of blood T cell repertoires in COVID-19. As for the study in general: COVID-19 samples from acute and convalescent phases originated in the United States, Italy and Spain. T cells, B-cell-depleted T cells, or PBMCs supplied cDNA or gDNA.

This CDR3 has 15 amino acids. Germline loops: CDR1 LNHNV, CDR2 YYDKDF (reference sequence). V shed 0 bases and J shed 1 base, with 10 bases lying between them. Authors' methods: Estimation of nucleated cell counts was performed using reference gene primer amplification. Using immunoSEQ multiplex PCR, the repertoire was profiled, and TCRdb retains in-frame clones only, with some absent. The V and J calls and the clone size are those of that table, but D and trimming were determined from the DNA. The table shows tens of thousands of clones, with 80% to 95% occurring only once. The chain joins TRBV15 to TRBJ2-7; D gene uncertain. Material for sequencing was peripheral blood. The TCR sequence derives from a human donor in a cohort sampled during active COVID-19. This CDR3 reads CATSRDLGESYEQYF. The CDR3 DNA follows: TGTGCCACCAGCAGAGATCTCGGAGAATCCTACGAGCAGTACTTC.